Described below is a single T cell receptor (beta chain) sequence and its context. This sample was included in a study of PD-L1 blockade in urothelial cancer. Across the whole study: Before enrollment, 0 to 3 chemotherapy regimens had been given to patients. Researchers found blood samples held a median of roughly 140,000 T cells. Samples of blood were analyzed 3 weeks (second dose) and 6 weeks after treatment start.

Time point defined: pretreatment peripheral blood. Templates that were synthetic TCR analogs were spiked into each PCR. Only in-frame clones appear in the TCRdb table, and some are missing; sequencing was by immunoSEQ multiplex PCR. Among roughly 63,000 clones listed, around 86% were seen once. Germline V gene data show CDR1 as MNHNY and CDR2 as SVGAGI (reference sequence). Trimming pared 2 bases from V and 13 bases from J, leaving 20 bases between. The CDR3 length is 14 residues. The TCR sequence derives from a man between 70 and 80 years old with urothelial cancer. The specimen was PBMCs, collected around atezolizumab (anti-PD-L1) treatment. The chain combines TRBV6-6 with TRBJ1-2; D may be TRBD1 (6 bases). CDR3 in amino acids: CASSYPGEHQGCTF. The CDR3 DNA is TGTGCCAGCAGTTACCCCGGAGAGCACCAGGGGTGCACCTTC.